The 6 T cell receptor beta chains listed next were all sequenced from one sample in a study of cytomegalovirus exposure and HLA in healthy donors. The PCR had 60 Vbeta and 13 Jbeta primers. Sequenced by immunoSEQ multiplex PCR; TCRdb stores in-frame clones only, minus some. The sample yields 150,000 to 200,000 clones, about 88% seen once. Sequences were obtained from PBMCs. These receptors were collected from a woman aged 18-35 years in good health and CMV-seronegative.

The chain recombines TRBV27 with TRBJ2-3, with 13 bases aligning to TRBD2. The length of the CDR3 is 15 residues. In germline, CDR1 is MNHEY, CDR2 SMNVEV (reference sequence). V lost 4 bases to trimming and J lost 7 bases; unmatched junction nucleotides: 5. CDR3 loop: CASSSGTSGANTQYF. The CDR3 coding sequence is TGTGCCAGCAGTTCGGGGACTAGCGGGGCCAATACGCAGTATTTT.

This chain connects TRBV5-1 to TRBJ2-3; 7 bases fit TRBD2. Trimming cost V 5 bases and J 0 bases; bases outside gene matches: 12. The CDR3 is 17 amino acids. Germline-derived CDR1 and CDR2 are SGHRS and YFSETQ. The CDR3 spells CASRSWASGTSTDTQYF. The CDR3 DNA reads TGCGCCAGCAGGAGTTGGGCTAGCGGAACTAGCACAGATACGCAGTATTTT.

This chain connects TRBV11-2 to TRBJ2-1, with TRBD2 matching 8 bases. This CDR3 region has 16 residues. With V trimmed by 4 bases and J by 6 bases, 11 bases remained unmatched. CDR1 SGHAT and CDR2 FQNNGV come from the germline V gene. CDR3 residues: CASSWAGTSKINEQFF. The CDR3 nucleotides are TGTGCCAGCAGCTGGGCCGGGACTAGTAAAATCAATGAGCAGTTCTTC. Full variable domain (rest looked up from reference TRBV11-2 and TRBJ2-1): EAGVAQSPRYKIIEKRQSVAFWCNPISGHATLYWYQQILGQGPKLLIQFQNNGVVDDSQLPKDRFSAERLKGVDSTLKIQPAKLEDSAVYLCASSWAGTSKINEQFFGPGTRLTVL.

The chain joins TRBV13 to TRBJ2-1; 8 nucleotides match TRBD1. V was pared by 5 bases and J by 8 bases, with 11 bases of the junction left unmatched. Per germline, CDR1 PRHDT and CDR2 FYEKMQ (reference sequence). CDR3 length: 15 amino acids. This CDR3 reads CASSHSRQGMDEQFF. The CDR3 coding sequence is TGTGCCAGCAGCCATTCCAGACAGGGGATGGATGAGCAGTTCTTC. Looking up the rest from reference TRBV13 and TRBJ2-1 gives the full variable domain: AAGVIQSPRHLIKEKRETATLKCYPIPRHDTVYWYQQGPGQDPQFLISFYEKMQSDKGSIPDRFSAQQFSDYHSELNMSSLELGDSALYFCASSHSRQGMDEQFFGPGTRLTVL.

The V gene is TRBV30, the J gene TRBJ1-2; tentative D call: TRBD1 (6 bases). The CDR3 has 12 amino acids. Germline V gene lookup returns CDR1 GTSNPN and CDR2 SVGIG (reference sequence). The germline V and J ends were trimmed by 2 bases and 8 bases, with 12 bases remaining between them. The CDR3 loop reads CAWSLGGGGYTF. As DNA, the CDR3 is TGTGCCTGGAGTTTAGGGGGTGGAGGCTACACCTTC.

The sample holds one count of this clone. The V and J genes are TRBV6-6 and TRBJ2-7; 10 nucleotides agree with TRBD2. This CDR3 is 15 amino acids long. The V segment lost 6 bases and the J segment 6 bases; nucleotides outside the gene matches: 11. CDR1 MNHNY and CDR2 SVGAGI come from the germline V gene (reference sequence). CDR3 region: CASSKGAGGPREQYF. In DNA form, the CDR3 reads TGTGCCAGCAGCAAGGGAGCGGGAGGGCCCCGCGAGCAGTACTTC.